This TCR beta chain was identified during a study of blood T cell repertoires in COVID-19. From germline, CDR1 is LNHDA and CDR2 SQIVND (reference sequence). V shed 4 bases and J 7 bases; nucleotides not matched to a gene: 13. The CDR3 length is 17 residues. Adults between roughly 18 and 89 years of age took part from some 25 US areas. Membership in each cohort depended on participant-reported clinical history. This clone came up a few times. Some clones are missing from TCRdb's copy, which holds only in-frame ones; the method was immunoSEQ multiplex PCR. The sample records roughly 300,000 clones, approximately 86% being singletons.

The sequenced sample consisted of PBMCs or T cells enriched from blood (not recorded which). V gene TRBV19 combines with J gene TRBJ2-1, with 10 bases aligning to TRBD1. The clonotype was recovered from a woman aged 40 to 50 with acute COVID-19. Here the CDR3 reads CASSTRDRGFGLNEQFF. The CDR3 DNA is TGTGCCAGTAGTACCCGGGACAGGGGATTTGGTTTGAATGAGCAGTTCTTC.